What follows are 32 T cell receptor beta chains derived from one specimen sequenced in a study of T cells in Graves' hyperthyroidism and ophthalmopathy (dated by TCRdb to about 2019). Library construction relied on multiplex PCR. Instrument used: Illumina HiSeq 2000. The TCR beta CDR3 regions were amplified from RNA transcripts. The first round of RT-PCR for the TCR CDR3 was performed with the HTBI primer set and the Qiagen OneStep RT-PCR kit. TCRdb trimmed public reads at Q25 via fastp, called clones via MiXCR and kept in-frame beta chains. Rows with a matching CDR3 protein are joined into one entry that keeps the most common DNA and genes. Present in this sample are roughly 700,000 distinct CDR3 sequences, around 40% of which were seen just once. Of the sample, 31% falls within the top ten clones. The sequenced sample was blood. These receptors all come from a woman aged 40 to 50 with Graves' hyperthyroidism.

To note about this clonotype: This could be a read error, since a much larger clone is one nucleotide away. The chain combines TRBV10-1 with TRBJ1-2, with 8 positions matching TRBD1. The trim removed 6 bases at V and 7 bases at J, leaving 13 bases unmatched. The CDR3 is made up of 15 amino acids. Per the germline V gene, CDR1 is WNHNN and CDR2 is SYGVQD (reference sequence). The CDR3 DNA reads as TGCGCCAGCAGCCTCACGAACTTTGACAGGGGTGGCTACACCTTC. Translating gives CASSLTNFDRGGYTF.

This clonotype was seen many times. This chain links TRBV20-1 with TRBJ1-2; D remains unclear. The CDR3 length is 11 residues. V dropped 3 bases and J dropped 9 bases, with 11 bases sitting between them. CDR1 is DFQATT, CDR2 SNEGSKA, per germline (reference sequence). The CDR3 sequence: CSARNDVSYTF. The CDR3 nucleotides are TGCAGTGCTAGGAATGACGTAAGCTACACCTTC.

V and J are TRBV20-1 and TRBJ1-4; TRBD1 is a possible D gene (6 bases). Germline V lookup: CDR1 DFQATT, CDR2 SNEGSKA (reference sequence). The ends were cut back, 3 bases at V and 0 bases at J, with 11 bases in the middle. The CDR3 contains 15 residues. The DNA for the CDR3 is TGCAGTGCTAGGGCGGGGGGCGCAACTAATGAAAAACTGTTTTTT. It yields the protein CSARAGGATNEKLFF.

The chain links TRBV12-3 or TRBV12-4 to TRBJ1-2; tentatively, D is TRBD1 (5 bases). This CDR3 has 15 amino acids. Trimming shortened V by 4 bases and J by 8 bases, and 20 bases separated the two germline ends. CDR3 region: CASSSYPGTPRGYTF. DNA of the CDR3: TGTGCCAGCAGTTCCTACCCCGGGACCCCAAGGGGCTACACCTTC.

This clonotype was detected ten times or more. V and J are TRBV10-3 and TRBJ2-2; D ambiguous. Per germline, CDR1 ENHRY and CDR2 SYGVKD. V was pared by 3 bases and J by 3 bases, with 11 bases between. The CDR3 has 15 residues. CDR3 in DNA: TGTGCCATCAGTGAAATGAGAATGGACACCGGGGAGCTGTTTTTT. It specifies CAISEMRMDTGELFF.

Many counts were recorded for this clonotype. The chain has TRBV7-2 and TRBJ1-3; no firm D call. This CDR3 has 14 residues. V was pared by 5 bases and J by 1 base, with 9 bases between. The V gene's germline CDR1 is SGHTA and CDR2 FQGNSA. For the CDR3, the DNA is TGTGCCAGCAGCCCCCTTGGGTCTGGAAACACCATATATTTT. Translation gives CASSPLGSGNTIYF.

This clonotype was observed a handful of times. The J gene is TRBJ1-1, the V gene TRBV5-6, with D unclear. The CDR3 consists of 13 residues. Trimming cost V 2 bases and J 5 bases, with 10 bases left between them. CDR1 is SGHDT and CDR2 is YYEEEE in the germline V gene. CDR3 in DNA: TGTGCCAGCAGCTTTACGGGTGTTACTGAAGCTTTCTTT. The encoded protein is CASSFTGVTEAFF.

This clonotype has a handful of counts. V is TRBV7-2 and J is TRBJ1-1; D remains unclear. Germline values: CDR1 SGHTA, CDR2 FQGNSA. With 0 bases removed from V and 1 base from J, the gap between germline ends came to 9 bases. The length of the CDR3 is 15 residues. In DNA form, the CDR3 reads TGTGCCAGCAGCTTAGCGGCGGTGGCGAACACTGAAGCTTTCTTT. It encodes CASSLAAVANTEAFF.

This clonotype was found many times. The genes are TRBV7-2 and TRBJ1-1, with D unclear. V was pared by 4 bases and J by 3 bases, with 12 bases between. There are 14 residues in the CDR3. Germline CDR1 is SGHTA and CDR2 is FQGNSA. CDR3 residues: CASSYRFVYTEAFF. The CDR3 bases are TGTGCCAGCAGCTACCGATTTGTGTACACTGAAGCTTTCTTT.

This clonotype appeared many times. The chain recombines TRBV2 with TRBJ1-3; D gene ambiguous. The length of the CDR3 is 16 residues. V lost 1 base and J lost 0, with 10 bases in between. Germline CDR1 SNHLY, CDR2 FYNNEI. The CDR3 spells CASSEGVSSSGNTIYF. The DNA for the CDR3 is TGTGCCAGCAGTGAAGGGGTCAGCAGCTCTGGAAACACCATATATTTT.

As to this clonotype: One end of the junction fails to match germline, which may point to a read error. The chain links TRBV5-1 to TRBJ2-7, with D perhaps TRBD2 (5 bases). CDR3 length: 16 residues. Germline CDR1 and CDR2: SGHRS and YFSETQ. CDR3 region: CAGSSPGLAESYEQYF. CDR3 DNA sequence: TGCGCCGGCAGCTCCCCGGGGTTAGCTGAGTCCTACGAGCAGTACTTC. The entire variable domain, with the rest obtained from reference TRBV5-1 and TRBJ2-7, is as follows: KAGVTQTPRYLIKTRGQQVTLSCSPISGHRSVSWYQQTPGQGLQFLFEYFSETQRNKGNFPGRFSGRQFSNSRSEMNVSTLELGDSALYLCAGSSPGLAESYEQYFGPGTRLTVT.

This clonotype showed up many times. The genes are TRBV13 and TRBJ1-2, with TRBD1 identical over 9 bases. This CDR3 spans 17 amino acids. J was trimmed by 5 bases and V by 4 bases; bases with no gene match: 14. In germline, CDR1 is PRHDT, CDR2 FYEKMQ (reference sequence). The CDR3: CASSSYGDREGDYGYTF. DNA of the CDR3: TGTGCCAGCAGCTCTTACGGGGACAGGGAAGGAGATTATGGCTACACCTTC.

As concerns this clonotype: A much larger clone is a single base away; this may be a read error. This chain connects TRBV7-8 to TRBJ1-2; 9 bases align to TRBD1. V lost 5 bases to trimming and J lost 2 bases; unmatched junction nucleotides: 3. The CDR3 spans 14 residues. Germline V lookup: CDR1 SGHVS, CDR2 FQNEAQ. The CDR3 nucleotides are TGTGCCAGCAGCGGGGGGACAGGGAACTATGGCTACACCTTC. It codes for CASSGGTGNYGYTF.

This clonotype appeared many times. This chain joins TRBV10-3 and TRBJ1-2; D uncertain. The CDR3 runs to 12 residues. V was shortened by 3 bases and J by 4 bases, with 6 bases between the two germline ends. Germline V CDR1 and CDR2: ENHRY, SYGVKD. The CDR3 region has the DNA TGTGCCATCAGTGAAGGTGGCTATGGCTACACCTTC. Its translation: CAISEGGYGYTF.

The chain uses TRBV11-2 and TRBJ2-7; D is tentatively TRBD1 or TRBD2 (6 bases each). Germline V gene data show CDR1 as SGHAT and CDR2 as FQNNGV. Trimming removed 5 bases at V and 1 base at J, with 24 bases between. This CDR3 is built from 18 residues. The CDR3 loop is CASSQWGALGGLSYEQYF. The CDR3 bases are TGTGCCAGCAGCCAGTGGGGGGCCTTAGGGGGGTTGTCCTACGAGCAGTACTTC.

This clonotype was recorded at least ten times. The rearrangement joins TRBV9 to TRBJ2-6, with D hard to call. The CDR3 consists of 13 residues. CDR1 and CDR2 (germline): SGDLS, YYNGEE. Trimming shortened V by 5 bases and J by 0 bases, and 3 bases separated the two germline ends. In DNA form, the CDR3 reads TGTGCCAGCAGGGCCTCTGGGGCCAACGTCCTGACTTTC. Amino acids: CASRASGANVLTF.

The chain links TRBV5-4 to TRBJ1-5; D is possibly TRBD1 (6 bases). The V end lost 4 bases, the J end lost 11 bases, and 22 bases lay between the germline ends. The V gene's germline CDR1 is SGHNT and CDR2 YYREEE (reference sequence). The CDR3 spans 15 residues. In nucleotides, the CDR3 is TGTGCCAGCAGCACTCCGTTCCGGGGGCAAGAGACCCAGCATTTT. Translating it yields CASSTPFRGQETQHF.

In its sample, this clonotype was seen a few times. The gene calls are TRBV7-2 and TRBJ1-3; D is perhaps TRBD1 (6 bases). Germline assignment: CDR1 SGHTA and CDR2 FQGNSA. Trimming removed 5 bases from V and 4 bases from J, with 18 bases in between. The CDR3 is made up of 16 amino acids. The CDR3 sequence: CASSRRGRGMGNTIYF. CDR3 DNA sequence: TGTGCCAGCAGCCGACGGGGGCGGGGTATGGGAAACACCATATATTTT.

This clonotype appeared many times. The V call is TRBV20-1, the J call TRBJ2-5; 11 bases are a match to TRBD2. V lost 0 bases and J lost 7; bases outside the gene matches: 13. This CDR3 spans 17 amino acids. Germline V gives CDR1 DFQATT, CDR2 SNEGSKA (reference sequence). This CDR3 reads CSARDPTSGGREGTQYF. The CDR3 DNA sequence: TGCAGTGCTAGAGACCCAACTAGCGGGGGAAGGGAGGGGACCCAGTACTTC.

As regards this clonotype: A much larger clone differs from this one at a single base, so this may be a read error. The CDR3 DNA reads TGTGCCTGCAGTGCCCAGACAGGGGGGAATTCACCCCTCCACTTT. Translated: CACSAQTGGNSPLHF. The genes are TRBV2 and TRBJ1-6; 9 bases fit TRBD1. Per germline, CDR1 SNHLY and CDR2 FYNNEI. The CDR3 runs 15 residues.

With respect to this clonotype: One base away lies a much larger clone, so this may be a sequencing read error. The rearrangement joins TRBV4-3 to TRBJ2-7, with 9 bases matching TRBD1. Germline values: CDR1 LGHNA, CDR2 YSLEER. CDR3 length equals 15 residues. This chain's CDR3 is CVSSPTGTGLSEQYF. The CDR3 DNA reads as TGCGTCAGCAGCCCGACGGGGACAGGGCTCTCCGAGCAGTACTTC.

This chain connects TRBV6-5 to TRBJ1-6; D is ambiguous. The CDR3 sequence is 14 residues long. With 8 bases removed from V and 2 bases from J, the gap between germline ends came to 10 bases. Germline CDR1 and CDR2: MNHEY and SVGAGI. The CDR3 sequence: CASAGITYNSPLHF. The CDR3 region has the DNA TGTGCCAGCGCTGGGATCACCTATAATTCACCCCTCCACTTT.

The chain combines TRBV9 with TRBJ1-1; D is unclear. Trimming pared 6 bases from V and 0 bases from J, leaving 18 bases between. Germline CDR1 SGDLS, CDR2 YYNGEE. The CDR3 covers 16 residues. CDR3 sequence reads: CASNNGPRPMNTEAFF. Here the CDR3 DNA reads TGTGCCAGCAACAATGGCCCTCGACCCATGAACACTGAAGCTTTCTTT.

This clonotype has only a few counts. J is TRBJ2-2 and V is TRBV10-3, with a possible D match to TRBD1 (6 bases). The CDR3 extends over 16 amino acids. Germline CDR1 ENHRY, CDR2 SYGVKD. The V end was cut by 10 bases, the J end by 2 bases, with 20 bases between. The CDR3: CASSSPLDRNTGELFF. The CDR3 coding sequence is TGTGCCAGCAGCTCGCCTTTGGACAGAAACACCGGGGAGCTGTTTTTT.

At least ten counts were recorded for this clonotype. This rearrangement joins TRBV6-5 to TRBJ2-7; D ambiguous. Deletions cut 6 bases from V and 5 bases from J, with 8 bases between. The V gene's germline CDR1 is MNHEY and CDR2 SVGAGI. The CDR3 runs to 11 residues. The CDR3 DNA reads TGTGCCAGCAGACCTCGCCACGAGCAGTACTTC. Protein: CASRPRHEQYF.

About this clonotype itself: The junction shows a germline mismatch at one end, possibly a read error. The CDR3 here is CASSVSATTYNEQFF. CDR3 sequence (DNA): TGTGCCAGCAGTGTATCAGCCACAACCTACAATGAGCAGTTCTTC. This chain uses TRBV27 with TRBJ2-1, with no clear D. Germline CDR1 and CDR2: MNHEY and SMNVEV (reference sequence). The CDR3 consists of 15 residues.

This clonotype was detected ten times or more. The chain has TRBV10-3 and TRBJ1-1; D is possibly TRBD1 (6 bases). CDR1 is ENHRY and CDR2 is SYGVKD in the germline V gene. The CDR3 contains 11 residues. Trimming stripped 8 bases from V and 6 bases from J, with 10 bases between. This CDR3 reads CAIGGGPEAFF. CDR3 DNA: TGTGCCATCGGGGGGGGGCCTGAAGCTTTCTTT.

This clonotype appeared many times. This CDR3 is CASSEVGTYGYTF. The DNA for the CDR3 is TGTGCCAGCAGTGAGGTCGGAACCTATGGCTACACCTTC. The V call is TRBV25-1, the J call TRBJ1-2; D is unclear. Germline V lookup: CDR1 MGHDK, CDR2 SYGVNS. The CDR3 totals 13 residues. V was pared by 3 bases and J by 4 bases, with 9 bases between.

The chain uses TRBV7-2 and TRBJ1-5; D may be TRBD1 (5 bases). Germline V gives CDR1 SGHTA, CDR2 FQGNSA. Trimming cost V 4 bases and J 5 bases, with 12 bases left between them. CDR3 length: 14 residues. In DNA form, the CDR3 reads TGTGCCAGCAGCTCAACAGGCCTCGATCAGCCCCAGCATTTT. It yields the protein CASSSTGLDQPQHF. The whole variable domain, filled in from reference TRBV7-2 and TRBJ1-5, reads GAGVSQSPSNKVTEKGKDVELRCDPISGHTALYWYRQSLGQGLEFLIYFQGNSAPDKSGLPSDRFSAERTGGSVSTLTIQRTQQEDSAVYLCASSSTGLDQPQHFGDGTRLSIL.

The chain carries TRBV11-2 and TRBJ1-2; 7 positions match TRBD1. CDR1 SGHAT and CDR2 FQNNGV come from the germline V gene. The ends lost 4 bases at V and 3 bases at J; junction bases unmatched: 5. This CDR3 has 14 residues. The CDR3 spells CASSWPGTDYGYTF. The CDR3 DNA reads TGTGCCAGCAGCTGGCCCGGGACAGACTATGGCTACACCTTC.

The chain couples TRBV6-5 to TRBJ1-3; D remains ambiguous. CDR1 is MNHEY, CDR2 SVGAGI, per germline. Between the trimmed V and J ends, which lost 5 bases and 0 bases, there was a span of 11 bases. This CDR3 is 15 amino acids long. Here the CDR3 reads CASSPEGSSGNTIYF. The CDR3 DNA reads as TGTGCCAGCAGTCCCGAGGGAAGCTCTGGAAACACCATATATTTT.

This clonotype was observed a single time. With a much larger clone just one base away, this may be a read error. The rearrangement joins TRBV7-6 to TRBJ1-1, with 10 bases identical to TRBD1. In germline, CDR1 is SGHVS, CDR2 FNYEAQ. The CDR3 runs 15 residues. With V trimmed by 5 bases and J by 1 base, 4 bases remained unmatched. In DNA, the CDR3 is TGTGCCAGCAGCCAAGGGACAGGGGCGAACACTGAAGCTTTCTTT. Translated, it gives CASSQGTGANTEAFF.